Given below is one T cell receptor (beta chain) in context. The antigen remains unidentified. The junction shows a germline mismatch at one end, possibly a read error. This entry is derived from a study of cytomegalovirus exposure and HLA in healthy donors. Study overall: Around 81% of approximately 400 genotyped donors fell in the Caucasian-associated ancestry cluster.

The CDR3 extends over 13 amino acids. Germline V gene sequence: CDR1 SEHNR, CDR2 FQNEAQ (reference sequence). The PCR had 60 Vbeta and 13 Jbeta primers. Sequencing used immunoSEQ multiplex PCR; TCRdb keeps in-frame clones, though not all of them. The sample includes 130,000 or so clones. Study conclusions and caveats: Sequencing depth across donors, presence/absence analyses assumed, was roughly uniform.

The TCR was taken from a woman aged 35 to 49 in good health and CMV-seropositive. Source material: PBMCs. This chain joins TRBV7-9 and TRBJ2-3; 9 nucleotides line up with TRBD1. CDR3 nucleotide sequence: TGTGCCAGCAGCTGGGACAGACAGGGGGAAAAACATTTT. Translation: CASSWDRQGEKHF.